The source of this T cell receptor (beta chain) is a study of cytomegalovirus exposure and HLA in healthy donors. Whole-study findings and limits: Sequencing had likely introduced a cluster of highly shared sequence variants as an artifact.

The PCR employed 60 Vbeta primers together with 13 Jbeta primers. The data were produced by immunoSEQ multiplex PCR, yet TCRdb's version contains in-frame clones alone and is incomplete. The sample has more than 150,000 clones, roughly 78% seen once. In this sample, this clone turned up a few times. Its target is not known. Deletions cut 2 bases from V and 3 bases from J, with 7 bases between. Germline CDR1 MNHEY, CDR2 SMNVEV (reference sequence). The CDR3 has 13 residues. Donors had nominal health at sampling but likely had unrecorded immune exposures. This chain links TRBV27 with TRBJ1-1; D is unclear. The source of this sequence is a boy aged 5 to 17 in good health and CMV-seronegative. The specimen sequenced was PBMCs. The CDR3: CASSLGRYTEAFF. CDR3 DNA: TGTGCCAGCAGTTTAGGCAGATACACTGAAGCTTTCTTT.